This T cell receptor (beta chain) was captured in a study of post-analysis software for immune sequencing data. About the study: Recorded disease courses covered relapsing-remitting, secondary progressive and progressive-relapsing multiple sclerosis. Some patients had no subtype annotation.

Unique-molecular-identifier-tagged TCR beta cDNA libraries were used. Input amounts of 1 to 10 million T cells were used. These gave approximately 500,000 cDNA molecules, so each molecule approximated one T cell. TCRdb redid the calling of the PCR reads with MiXCR, one entry per CDR3 protein. The sample consists of some 690,000 distinct CDR3 sequences, 55% to 60% of them appearing once. As to this clonotype: Its antigen is unidentified.

The V end was cut by 1 base, the J end by 4 bases, with 14 bases between. The CDR3 has 15 amino acids. The germline gives CDR1 SQVTM, CDR2 ANQGSEA. Study-level findings and limits: Compared with controls, patients had more of 4 to 6 TRBV segments, including TRBV5-6, TRBV5-1 and TRBV20-1. Strong co-clustering by F measure linked samples that shared a preparation batch. Normalized Chao1 diversity was significantly lower in multiple sclerosis patients than in controls.

The sample taken for sequencing was blood. This chain links TRBV29-1 with TRBJ2-1, with a possible D match to TRBD2 (6 bases). The TCR comes from a girl aged 2 to 10 with multiple sclerosis. CDR3 sequence reads: CSVEGGEILYNEQFF. The CDR3 nucleotides read TGCAGCGTTGAAGGGGGGGAGATCCTTTACAATGAGCAGTTCTTC.